This entry lists 14 T cell receptor beta chains sequenced from one sample in a study of T cells after yellow fever vaccination. TCRdb re-derived calls from the 5' RACE reads in MiXCR, one entry per CDR3 protein. The sample shows about 170,000 distinct CDR3 sequences, approximately 11% of them seen only once. Material: CD8+ T cells sorted from PBMCs, obtained 15 days after the yellow fever booster vaccination. These receptors originate from a man aged 18-30 years who received the YFV17D yellow fever vaccine.

In this sample, this clonotype turned up a few times. CDR3 amino acids: CASSLEALHPGTQYF. For the CDR3, the DNA is TGTGCCAGCAGCTTAGAGGCCCTTCACCCGGGGACCCAGTACTTC. This chain links TRBV7-9 with TRBJ2-5; D unresolved. This CDR3 has 15 amino acids. CDR1 and CDR2 (germline): SEHNR, FQNEAQ (reference sequence). V was cut by 1 base and J by 7 bases, with 16 bases left in between.

Only a few counts were recorded for this clonotype. This chain links TRBV6-2 or TRBV6-3 with TRBJ2-3, with 8 nucleotides matching TRBD2. With 6 bases clipped from V and 6 bases from J, the junction kept 8 bases outside the gene matches. Germline CDR1 MNHEY, CDR2 SVGEGT. CDR3 size: 14 residues. The CDR3 is CASSRRPGGDTQYF. As DNA, the CDR3 is TGTGCCAGCAGCAGACGGCCGGGGGGGGATACGCAGTATTTT.

The chain uses TRBV6-5 and TRBJ1-1; maybe TRBD1 (6 bases). The CDR3 covers 15 residues. V lost 6 bases and J 1 base, leaving 15 bases between the germline ends. Germline CDR1 MNHEY, CDR2 SVGAGI. The CDR3 DNA sequence: TGTGCCAGCAGCCGGGGGGGGCCGGAGAACACTGAAGCTTTCTTT. The encoded protein is CASSRGGPENTEAFF.

The V call is TRBV29-1, the J call TRBJ1-1; 7 nucleotides agree with TRBD1. After removal of 7 bases from V and 1 base from J, the junction contained 6 bases not matched to a gene. This CDR3 is built from 13 residues. Germline V gene lookup returns CDR1 SQVTM and CDR2 ANQGSEA. CDR3 loop: CSGTTGSNTEAFF. In DNA form, the CDR3 reads TGCAGCGGTACGACAGGGTCGAACACTGAAGCTTTCTTT.

V is TRBV30 and J is TRBJ2-7; D is perhaps TRBD1 (5 bases). V shed 1 base and J shed 3 bases, with 13 bases lying between them. CDR3 length: 14 residues. The germline V gene encodes CDR1 GTSNPN and CDR2 SVGIG (reference sequence). The CDR3 protein is CAWSGAGSLYEQYF. The CDR3 DNA reads as TGTGCCTGGAGTGGAGCAGGGTCCCTCTACGAGCAGTACTTC.

This clonotype was picked up a small number of times. The chain recombines TRBV6-6 with TRBJ2-3; 7 bases agree with TRBD1. Germline V lookup: CDR1 MNHNY, CDR2 SVGAGI (reference sequence). The CDR3 totals 15 residues. Trimming at V came to 0 bases and at J to 4 bases, leaving 4 bases not matched to a gene. CDR3 region: CASSYSTGDPDTQYF. The CDR3 bases are TGTGCCAGCAGTTACTCCACAGGGGATCCAGATACGCAGTATTTT.

This chain uses TRBV7-3 with TRBJ2-3; possibly TRBD2 for D (6 bases). Looked up from germline, CDR1 is SGHTA and CDR2 is FQGTGA. The CDR3 sequence is 16 residues long. Trimming stripped 1 base from V and 1 base from J, with 12 bases between. CDR3 sequence reads: CASSLNSERGTDTQYF. DNA of the CDR3: TGTGCCAGCAGCTTAAATTCTGAGCGGGGCACAGATACGCAGTATTTT. The complete variable domain, with remaining parts taken from reference TRBV7-3 and TRBJ2-3, reads GAGVSQTPSNKVTEKGKYVELRCDPISGHTALYWYRQSLGQGPEFLIYFQGTGAADDSGLPNDRFFAVRPEGSVSTLKIQRTERGDSAVYLCASSLNSERGTDTQYFGPGTRLTVL.

This clonotype was counted between two and nine times. This chain joins TRBV4-2 and TRBJ1-2; a weak D match, TRBD1 (5 bases). Germline V lookup: CDR1 LGHNA, CDR2 YNFKEQ. The CDR3 has 14 residues. V was trimmed by 1 base and J by 5 bases, leaving 11 bases between them. CDR3 sequence: CASSQGFGAYGYTF. The CDR3 DNA is TGTGCCAGCAGCCAAGGGTTCGGGGCGTATGGCTACACCTTC.

This clonotype was detected a few times. CDR3 sequence: CSVPRGANTEAFF. DNA of the CDR3: TGCAGCGTTCCACGGGGGGCGAACACTGAAGCTTTCTTT. The chain employs TRBV29-1 and TRBJ1-1; D possibly corresponds to TRBD1 (6 bases). Germline V gene data show CDR1 as SQVTM and CDR2 as ANQGSEA. V lost 5 bases, J lost 1 base, and 11 bases lay in between. This CDR3 comprises 13 residues. Drawing the rest from reference TRBV29-1 and TRBJ1-1, the complete variable domain is SAVISQKPSRDICQRGTSLTIQCQVDSQVTMMFWYRQQPGQSLTLIATANQGSEATYESGFVIDKFPISRPNLTFSTLTVSNMSPEDSSIYLCSVPRGANTEAFFGQGTRLTVV.

The V call is TRBV20-1, the J call TRBJ2-7; D is ambiguous. This CDR3 is built from 15 residues. V was trimmed by 5 bases and J by 7 bases, leaving 24 bases between them. Germline-derived CDR1 and CDR2 are DFQATT and SNEGSKA (reference sequence). The CDR3 DNA sequence: TGCAGTGCTTCCATCCCCCAGGCTTCACGTCTAGAGCAGTACGTC. This sequence encodes CSASIPQASRLEQYV.

About this clonotype: Germline and junction disagree at one end, which may indicate a read error. The J gene is TRBJ2-2, the V gene TRBV6-2 or TRBV6-3; D possibly matches TRBD1 or TRBD2 (6 bases each). This CDR3 contains 15 residues. Per germline, CDR1 MNHEY and CDR2 SVGEGT. This CDR3 reads CASSYALGGTGELSF. The DNA for the CDR3 is TGTGCCAGCAGTTACGCGTTGGGGGGCACCGGGGAGCTGTCTTTT.

This clonotype has a handful of counts. The V gene is TRBV5-1, the J gene TRBJ2-3, with D uncertain. Germline V CDR1 and CDR2: SGHRS, YFSETQ. With 4 bases removed from V and 4 bases from J, the gap between germline ends came to 19 bases. The CDR3 totals 16 residues. The CDR3 bases are TGCGCCAGCAGCCCGCCCATGGGCCCTGTTGCAGATACGCAGTATTTT. Its translation: CASSPPMGPVADTQYF.

This clonotype occurred a few times. CDR3 region: CATSRDQGPNSPLHF. CDR3 DNA: TGTGCCACCAGCAGAGATCAAGGGCCGAATTCACCCCTCCACTTT. The chain joins TRBV15 to TRBJ1-6; D remains ambiguous. Trimming took off 0 bases at V and 7 bases at J, with 10 bases between the two ends. The CDR3 is made up of 15 amino acids. Germline V lookup: CDR1 LNHNV, CDR2 YYDKDF (reference sequence).

Many counts were recorded for this clonotype. The rearrangement uses TRBV4-1 and TRBJ2-5, with a tentative D call TRBD1 (6 bases). Germline lookup yields CDR1 MGHRA and CDR2 YSYEKL. V was pared by 3 bases and J by 1 base, with 18 bases between. The CDR3 spans 17 residues. CDR3 loop: CASSQETGSPIQETQYF. The CDR3 nucleotides are TGCGCCAGCAGCCAGGAAACAGGGAGCCCGATCCAAGAGACCCAGTACTTC.